A single sample is the source of the 13 T cell receptor beta chains below, sequenced in a study of OX40 agonist ivuxolimab in advanced cancers. Produced via immunoSEQ multiplex PCR; TCRdb's table is partial and in-frame only. The sample holds 60,000 to 65,000 clones, 80% to 90% seen once. Sequences were derived from CD4+ or CD8+ T cells sorted from blood, sampled in a trial of the OX40 agonist ivuxolimab. The receptors derive from an adult with an advanced solid tumor such as melanoma, head and neck, liver or kidney cancer.

This sequence joins TRBV7-2 and TRBJ2-3; D call uncertain. V was clipped by 5 bases and J by 3 bases, with 15 bases between them. This CDR3 is 15 amino acids long. The germline CDR1 and CDR2 sequences are SGHTA and FQGNSA. The CDR3 spells CASSPRSRTTDTQYF. The CDR3 nucleotides are TGTGCCAGCAGCCCACGATCCCGGACGACAGATACGCAGTATTTT.

V is TRBV6-5 and J is TRBJ1-3; D uncertain. The CDR3 runs 15 residues. Germline values: CDR1 MNHEY, CDR2 SVGAGI. V was shortened by 6 bases and J by 0 bases, with 12 bases between the two germline ends. CDR3 in amino acids: CASSRDGSSGNTIYF. In nucleotides, the CDR3 is TGTGCCAGCAGCCGAGACGGGAGCTCTGGAAACACCATATATTTT.

The chain combines TRBV7-6 with TRBJ2-1; 13 nucleotides align to TRBD2. With V trimmed by 5 bases and J by 8 bases, 6 bases remained unmatched. CDR1 is SGHVS and CDR2 is FNYEAQ in the germline V gene. CDR3 length: 15 amino acids. CDR3 nucleotides: TGTGCCAGCAGCCGGACTAGCGGGAGTAGCGATGAGCAGTTCTTC. It is translated as CASSRTSGSSDEQFF.

This rearrangement joins TRBV5-1 to TRBJ1-1; D is undetermined. V lost 3 bases and J 5 bases, leaving 17 bases between the germline ends. Germline-derived CDR1 and CDR2 are SGHRS and YFSETQ. This CDR3 is 15 amino acids long. The CDR3 region has the DNA TGCGCCAGCAGCTCCTCCCTTGTCAGAGGGACTGAAGCTTTCTTT. Its translation is CASSSSLVRGTEAFF.

The V call is TRBV5-1, the J call TRBJ1-2; D is unclear. CDR1 SGHRS and CDR2 YFSETQ come from the germline V gene. The CDR3 length is 14 residues. Trimming pared 0 bases from V and 5 bases from J, leaving 11 bases between. The CDR3 bases are TGCGCCAGCAGCTTGGACCCTGTGGGGTATGGCTACACCTTC. Its protein is CASSLDPVGYGYTF.

V is TRBV11-3 and J is TRBJ2-1; 7 nucleotides match TRBD2. Germline trimming cut 5 bases from V and 10 bases from J; bases unmatched to any gene: 11. Germline lookup yields CDR1 SGHNT and CDR2 YENEEA. The CDR3 covers 14 residues. CDR3 sequence reads: CASSVMGYSGEQFF. The CDR3 region has the DNA TGTGCCAGCAGCGTTATGGGCTATAGCGGGGAGCAGTTCTTC.

The genes are TRBV10-3 and TRBJ2-5, with D hard to call. V lost 2 bases to trimming and J lost 0 bases, with 4 bases between them. This CDR3 is 13 amino acids long. Germline-derived CDR1 and CDR2 are ENHRY and SYGVKD. The CDR3 region has the DNA TGTGCCATCAGTGAGGGGTACCAAGAGACCCAGTACTTC. Its protein product is CAISEGYQETQYF.

The V and J genes are TRBV10-3 and TRBJ2-1; D possibly matches TRBD1 or TRBD2 (5 bases each). Germline V gene lookup returns CDR1 ENHRY and CDR2 SYGVKD. V was clipped by 10 bases and J by 5 bases, with 27 bases between them. The CDR3 spans 17 residues. CDR3 in DNA: TGTGCCACCCAAGTAACGGGACCCGATCAAATACACAATGAGCAGTTCTTC. Translating it yields CATQVTGPDQIHNEQFF.

This chain uses TRBV11-1 with TRBJ1-1, with D possibly matching TRBD1 (6 bases). Per the germline V gene, CDR1 is SGHAT and CDR2 is FQDESV (reference sequence). V was cut by 5 bases and J by 0 bases, with 13 bases left in between. The CDR3 sequence is 15 residues long. The CDR3 here is CASSPQTGMNTEAFF. In DNA, the CDR3 is TGTGCCAGCAGCCCACAGACAGGTATGAACACTGAAGCTTTCTTT. The variable domain in full, with the rest retrieved from reference TRBV11-1 and TRBJ1-1, is EAEVAQSPRYKITEKSQAVAFWCDPISGHATLYWYRQILGQGPELLVQFQDESVVDDSQLPKDRFSAERLKGVDSTLKIQPAELGDSAMYLCASSPQTGMNTEAFFGQGTRLTVV.

This chain uses TRBV11-3 with TRBJ1-4; possible D gene TRBD1, 5 bases. Looked up from germline, CDR1 is SGHNT and CDR2 is YENEEA. The CDR3 runs 14 residues. V shed 4 bases and J shed 4 bases, with 10 bases lying between them. The CDR3 DNA is TGTGCCAGCAGCTGGTCGGGGGGTAATGAAAAACTGTTTTTT. Its translation: CASSWSGGNEKLFF.

The chain employs TRBV28 and TRBJ1-5; D not certain. CDR3 size: 15 residues. Trimming removed 5 bases at V and 6 bases at J, with 17 bases between. Germline V gene sequence: CDR1 MDHEN, CDR2 SYDVKM. CDR3: CASSGFASRGQPQHF. CDR3 nucleotides: TGTGCCAGCAGTGGGTTTGCTTCGAGAGGTCAGCCCCAGCATTTT.

The rearrangement uses TRBV11-2 and TRBJ1-4; 8 bases line up with TRBD1. V dropped 5 bases and J dropped 7; count of bases not matched to a gene: 6. The CDR3 runs 14 residues. CDR1 is SGHAT, CDR2 FQNNGV, per germline. CDR3 in amino acids: CASSRTGTGEKLFF. CDR3 coding DNA: TGTGCCAGCAGCCGGACAGGGACCGGTGAAAAACTGTTTTTT. The whole variable domain, filled in from reference TRBV11-2 and TRBJ1-4, reads EAGVAQSPRYKIIEKRQSVAFWCNPISGHATLYWYQQILGQGPKLLIQFQNNGVVDDSQLPKDRFSAERLKGVDSTLKIQPAKLEDSAVYLCASSRTGTGEKLFFGSGTQLSVL.

This clone was observed a single time. The chain couples TRBV7-8 to TRBJ2-5; TRBD2 matches at 7 bases. V dropped 2 bases and J dropped 5; count of bases not matched to a gene: 5. Looked up from germline, CDR1 is SGHVS and CDR2 is FQNEAQ. CDR3 length equals 14 residues. The CDR3 bases are TGTGCCAGCAGCTTAACCGGGGACTACGAGACCCAGTACTTC. Amino acids: CASSLTGDYETQYF.